Presented here are 32 T cell receptor beta chains from one specimen sequenced in a study of identical twins. One entry per CDR3 protein, called by TCRdb with MiXCR from the 5' RACE reads. This repertoire shows a few hundred thousand distinct CDR3 sequences, nearly 10% found once; its top ten account for under 3.5%. These same data were also listed under a study on yellow fever vaccine responses in identical twins.

The sample taken for sequencing was PBMCs. These receptors were obtained from a woman between 18 and 29 years old in good health.

This clonotype has ten or more counts. The chain is built from TRBV15 and TRBJ2-3; tentative D call: TRBD2 (6 bases). Trimming took 1 base from V and 5 from J, leaving 13 bases between them. The germline V gene encodes CDR1 LNHNV and CDR2 YYDKDF (reference sequence). This CDR3 region has 15 residues. The CDR3 is CATSRVSGAVDTQYF. The CDR3 DNA sequence: TGTGCCACCAGCAGAGTTTCGGGAGCCGTAGATACGCAGTATTTT.

The chain is built from TRBV5-1 and TRBJ2-5; TRBD1 might be the D (6 bases). V was pared by 4 bases and J by 3 bases, with 10 bases between. Germline V gene lookup returns CDR1 SGHRS and CDR2 YFSETQ. CDR3 length equals 13 residues. This CDR3 is CASSLDRKETQYF. Written as DNA, the CDR3 is TGCGCCAGCAGCCTGGACAGAAAAGAGACCCAGTACTTC.

This clonotype was counted between two and nine times. The chain carries TRBV6-6 and TRBJ1-2, with D unresolved. V gave up 7 bases and J gave up 9 bases, with 15 bases separating them. CDR3 length: 12 amino acids. Germline CDR1 MNHNY, CDR2 SVGAGI (reference sequence). The CDR3 sequence is CASTPNGLSYTF. CDR3 in DNA: TGTGCCAGCACCCCCAACGGTCTAAGCTACACCTTC.

In its sample, this clonotype was seen many times. The V call is TRBV12-3 or TRBV12-4, the J call TRBJ1-1, with a weak D call TRBD1 (5 bases). This CDR3 region has 14 residues. V dropped 2 bases and J dropped 1 base, with 8 bases sitting between them. The CDR3 region is CASSLLGGNTEAFF. The CDR3 bases are TGTGCCAGCAGTTTACTGGGGGGGAACACTGAAGCTTTCTTT.

In this sample, this clonotype turned up a few times. The genes are TRBV30 and TRBJ2-7; D possibly corresponds to TRBD2 (5 bases). This CDR3 has 12 amino acids. The V gene lost 4 bases and the J gene lost 6 bases, with 13 bases spanning the gap. Germline-derived CDR1 and CDR2 are GTSNPN and SVGIG (reference sequence). Written as DNA, the CDR3 is TGTGCCTGGACGGAGGCGACGGGCGAGCAGTACTTC. It is translated as CAWTEATGEQYF.

The CDR3 reads CASLWTGVDTDTQYF. Here the CDR3 DNA reads TGTGCCAGCTTATGGACAGGGGTGGACACAGATACGCAGTATTTT. V and J are TRBV2 and TRBJ2-3; TRBD1 aligns across 9 bases. With V trimmed by 8 bases and J by 2 bases, 8 bases remained unmatched. CDR3 length: 15 amino acids. Germline V gene sequence: CDR1 SNHLY, CDR2 FYNNEI.

The chain recombines TRBV29-1 with TRBJ2-3, with D perhaps matching TRBD2 (6 bases). Germline V gene lookup returns CDR1 SQVTM and CDR2 ANQGSEA. The CDR3 loop spans 12 amino acids. V lost 5 bases, J lost 5 bases, and 11 bases lay in between. The DNA of the CDR3 is TGCAGCGTTTGGCAGGGAGGAGATACGCAGTATTTT. Residues: CSVWQGGDTQYF.

The rearrangement links TRBV29-1 to TRBJ2-7, with 7 bases matching TRBD2. The CDR3 contains 14 residues. Losses at the gene ends were 6 bases for V and 4 bases for J; bases not matched to a gene: 12. Germline V gene sequence: CDR1 SQVTM, CDR2 ANQGSEA. The DNA for the CDR3 is TGCAGCGTGTCTAGCGGCAGAGCGGTATACGAGCAGTACTTC. Its translation: CSVSSGRAVYEQYF.

The chain recombines TRBV15 with TRBJ2-6; D is undetermined. This CDR3 has 18 amino acids. Germline V gene data show CDR1 as LNHNV and CDR2 as YYDKDF (reference sequence). V was cut by 0 bases and J by 1 base, with 13 bases left in between. CDR3 loop: CATSRDPFTDSGANVLTF. The CDR3 DNA sequence: TGTGCCACCAGCAGAGATCCTTTTACGGATTCTGGGGCCAACGTCCTGACTTTC.

The rearrangement links TRBV29-1 to TRBJ1-2, with 10 bases that match TRBD1. CDR1 and CDR2 from the germline V gene are SQVTM and ANQGSEA. Trimming removed 4 bases from V and 4 bases from J; junction bases left unmatched: 6. The CDR3 runs to 14 residues. The CDR3 here is CSVGRDRGGYGYTF. In DNA form, the CDR3 reads TGCAGCGTTGGCCGGGACAGGGGTGGCTATGGCTACACCTTC.

The chain has TRBV5-1 and TRBJ2-2; no clear D gene. The germline CDR1 and CDR2 sequences are SGHRS and YFSETQ. The CDR3 covers 12 residues. Trimming shortened V by 5 bases and J by 7 bases, and 9 bases separated the two germline ends. The DNA for the CDR3 is TGCGCCAGCAGATCCGGGTTCGGGGAGCTGTTTTTT. It encodes CASRSGFGELFF.

The table lists this clonotype with many counts. The chain carries TRBV27 and TRBJ2-7; no definite D call. Trimming pared 2 bases from V and 4 bases from J, leaving 15 bases between. CDR1 and CDR2 from the germline V gene are MNHEY and SMNVEV (reference sequence). This CDR3 comprises 15 residues. In nucleotides, the CDR3 is TGTGCCAGCAGTTTAATGGGGAATTCTAAGTACGAGCAGTACTTC. This codes for CASSLMGNSKYEQYF.

This clonotype has a count of ten or more. This chain links TRBV7-2 with TRBJ2-4; D gene uncertain. Germline CDR1 is SGHTA and CDR2 is FQGNSA. Trimming pared 3 bases from V and 6 bases from J, leaving 12 bases between. This CDR3 has 14 residues. The CDR3: CASSLGWMGNIQYF. The CDR3 DNA reads as TGTGCCAGCAGCTTGGGGTGGATGGGAAACATTCAGTACTTC.

The CDR3 DNA sequence: TGTGCCATCCCCGGGCCTCAGGAGACCCAGTACTTC. It translates to CAIPGPQETQYF. The chain recombines TRBV19 with TRBJ2-5; unclear D gene. V lost 10 bases to trimming and J lost 5 bases, with 14 bases between them. This CDR3 region has 12 residues. The V gene's germline CDR1 is LNHDA and CDR2 SQIVND (reference sequence).

V is TRBV7-2 and J is TRBJ1-5; no reliable D call. With 5 bases removed from V and 6 bases from J, the gap between germline ends came to 11 bases. The CDR3 runs 13 residues. Germline CDR1 and CDR2: SGHTA and FQGNSA. This chain's CDR3 is CASSAVEGQPQHF. The CDR3 DNA reads TGTGCCAGCAGCGCCGTGGAGGGTCAGCCCCAGCATTTT.

In its sample, this clonotype was seen a few times. This sequence joins TRBV15 and TRBJ2-5, with no clear D. Germline V gives CDR1 LNHNV, CDR2 YYDKDF (reference sequence). This CDR3 comprises 15 residues. Trimming removed 1 base at V and 5 bases at J, with 14 bases between. CDR3 residues: CATSRAQVRRETQYF. The CDR3 coding sequence is TGTGCCACCAGCAGAGCCCAGGTGCGCAGGGAGACCCAGTACTTC.

This clonotype came up a few times. V is TRBV7-2 and J is TRBJ1-2, with a possible D match to TRBD1 (5 bases). The CDR3 is made up of 15 amino acids. Germline assignment: CDR1 SGHTA and CDR2 FQGNSA. The V end lost 4 bases, the J end lost 0 bases, and 12 bases lay between the germline ends. The CDR3 here is CASSWRGGPNYGYTF. The CDR3 DNA follows: TGTGCCAGCAGCTGGCGGGGGGGTCCTAACTATGGCTACACCTTC.

This clonotype was detected ten times or more. The chain has TRBV28 and TRBJ1-1; D may be TRBD1 (6 bases). V was cut by 3 bases and J by 0 bases, with 17 bases left in between. CDR3 size: 17 residues. Germline V gene lookup returns CDR1 MDHEN and CDR2 SYDVKM. CDR3 bases: TGTGCCAGCAGTTTTACGGGGGCCCGGTTTCTGAACACTGAAGCTTTCTTT. Translation gives CASSFTGARFLNTEAFF.

The rearrangement joins TRBV3-1 to TRBJ2-7, with TRBD2 as a possible D gene (6 bases). Trimming pared 3 bases from V and 6 bases from J, leaving 18 bases between. The CDR3 runs to 15 residues. In germline, CDR1 is LGHDT, CDR2 YNNKEL (reference sequence). Written as DNA, the CDR3 is TGTGCCAGCAGCCACTGGGACTTGACTCGCTCCGAGCAGTACTTC. It yields the protein CASSHWDLTRSEQYF.

In this sample, this clonotype turned up many times. The J gene is TRBJ2-3, the V gene TRBV28; D remains unclear. The germline V gene has CDR1 MDHEN and CDR2 SYDVKM. The CDR3 length is 15 residues. The V end lost 3 bases, the J end lost 0 bases, and 10 bases lay between the germline ends. The DNA of the CDR3 is TGTGCCAGCAGTTTTGGTCCCGGGAGCACAGATACGCAGTATTTT. Its translation: CASSFGPGSTDTQYF.

V is TRBV28 and J is TRBJ1-5; D may be TRBD1 (5 bases). The V end was cut by 2 bases, the J end by 6 bases, with 14 bases between. The CDR3 contains 15 residues. Germline values: CDR1 MDHEN, CDR2 SYDVKM. The DNA of the CDR3 is TGTGCCAGCAGTTTACCTAGGGGAAATGGTCAGCCCCAGCATTTT. Amino acids: CASSLPRGNGQPQHF.

This clonotype was recorded at least ten times. The genes are TRBV12-3 or TRBV12-4 and TRBJ2-3; TRBD1 matches at 9 bases. The length of the CDR3 is 16 residues. V was clipped by 2 bases and J by 6 bases; unmatched bases: 9. In nucleotides, the CDR3 is TGTGCCAGCAGTTTATCGCGACAGGGGGTCGCGGATACGCAGTATTTT. This sequence encodes CASSLSRQGVADTQYF.

The sample holds many counts of this clonotype. The genes are TRBV5-1 and TRBJ2-2; D gene uncertain. V was clipped by 0 bases and J by 2 bases, with 8 bases between them. Germline lookup yields CDR1 SGHRS and CDR2 YFSETQ. The CDR3 length is 15 residues. CDR3 sequence (DNA): TGCGCCAGCAGCTTGGCCACCCAAAACACCGGGGAGCTGTTTTTT. Translation gives CASSLATQNTGELFF.

This chain joins TRBV7-6 and TRBJ2-6; D not certain. This CDR3 comprises 18 residues. The V and J ends lost 1 base and 0 bases respectively, with 13 bases between them. Germline V gene lookup returns CDR1 SGHVS and CDR2 FNYEAQ. The CDR3 sequence: CASSLVIQQLSGANVLTF. The CDR3 coding sequence is TGTGCCAGCAGCTTAGTAATACAGCAACTCTCTGGGGCCAACGTCCTGACTTTC.

This clonotype was picked up a small number of times. The chain has TRBV4-1 and TRBJ1-4, with 7 bases lining up with TRBD1. The germline gives CDR1 MGHRA, CDR2 YSYEKL. There are 15 residues in the CDR3. V was clipped by 1 base and J by 7 bases; unmatched bases: 6. The CDR3 sequence is CASSQGGGQGEKLFF. The DNA of the CDR3 is TGCGCCAGCAGCCAAGGAGGGGGCCAGGGTGAAAAACTGTTTTTT.

This clonotype was seen ten or more times. This chain links TRBV12-3 or TRBV12-4 with TRBJ1-1, with D unresolved. V was clipped by 6 bases and J by 4 bases, with 12 bases between them. The CDR3 loop spans 13 amino acids. This CDR3 is CASSADSFTEAFF. The CDR3 DNA follows: TGTGCCAGCAGCGCCGACTCTTTCACTGAAGCTTTCTTT.

This chain links TRBV6-1 with TRBJ2-5; D might be TRBD2 (5 bases). Deletions cut 6 bases from V and 4 bases from J, with 18 bases between. This CDR3 has 15 amino acids. Looked up from germline, CDR1 is MNHNS and CDR2 is SASEGT. CDR3 sequence (DNA): TGTGCCAGCAGCCCCCGACTGGGCGCGGGAGAGACCCAGTACTTC. Encoded protein: CASSPRLGAGETQYF.

V and J are TRBV7-8 and TRBJ2-7, with D possibly called TRBD1 or TRBD2 (5 bases each). V lost 5 bases to trimming and J lost 3 bases, with 14 bases between them. Germline CDR1 SGHVS, CDR2 FQNEAQ. There are 14 residues in the CDR3. CDR3 region: CASSARRDLYEQYF. The CDR3 DNA is TGTGCCAGCAGCGCCAGACGGGACCTCTACGAGCAGTACTTC.

This clonotype was recorded many times. The chain uses TRBV7-9 and TRBJ2-7; tentative D call: TRBD2 (5 bases). V lost 4 bases and J 7 bases, leaving 17 bases between the germline ends. The CDR3 loop spans 14 amino acids. Germline CDR1 reads SEHNR; CDR2 reads FQNEAQ (reference sequence). CDR3 in DNA: TGTGCCAGCAGCTCCAGCGTGGAGGCATTTGAGCAGTACTTC. Translated: CASSSSVEAFEQYF.

V gene TRBV6-5 combines with J gene TRBJ2-7, with D possibly matching TRBD1 (5 bases). The CDR3 contains 14 residues. Trimming took 0 bases from V and 4 from J, leaving 10 bases between them. In germline, CDR1 is MNHEY, CDR2 SVGAGI. The chain's CDR3 is CASSYSRTFYEQYF. CDR3 in DNA: TGTGCCAGCAGTTACTCGAGGACATTTTACGAGCAGTACTTC.

This clonotype occurred many times. The V gene is TRBV6-1, the J gene TRBJ2-7; D is perhaps TRBD2 (6 bases). The V gene lost 6 bases and the J gene lost 0 bases, with 12 bases spanning the gap. The CDR3 runs 14 residues. The V gene's germline CDR1 is MNHNS and CDR2 SASEGT. The CDR3 spells CASRDGGSSYEQYF. The CDR3 DNA reads as TGTGCCAGCAGGGATGGGGGGAGCTCCTACGAGCAGTACTTC.

In this sample, this clonotype turned up a few times. The gene calls are TRBV5-1 and TRBJ2-7, with 7 bases fitting TRBD1. The CDR3 consists of 15 residues. V lost 4 bases, J lost 5 bases, and 12 bases stayed unmatched. In germline, CDR1 is SGHRS, CDR2 YFSETQ. The chain's CDR3 is CASSARDSLGNEQYF. CDR3 bases: TGCGCCAGCAGCGCAAGGGACAGCTTAGGGAACGAGCAGTACTTC.